The 14 T cell receptor beta chains in this list originate from one sample, sequenced in a study of cytomegalovirus exposure and HLA in healthy donors. PCR was performed using 60 Vbeta and 13 Jbeta primers. Measured with immunoSEQ multiplex PCR; TCRdb has only the in-frame clones, and not every one. The sample gives fewer than 200,000 clones, about 71% of which show up once; 2.8% is in the top ten. Sequenced material: PBMCs. These receptors were taken from a young woman in good health and CMV-seronegative.

The chain combines TRBV13 with TRBJ2-1, with D possibly matching TRBD1 (6 bases). In germline, CDR1 is PRHDT, CDR2 FYEKMQ (reference sequence). The CDR3 totals 13 residues. V lost 4 bases and J 6 bases, leaving 10 bases between the germline ends. CDR3 amino acids: CASSSRDTNEQFF. The CDR3 DNA sequence: TGTGCCAGCAGCTCCCGGGACACCAATGAGCAGTTCTTC.

This chain connects TRBV12-5 to TRBJ1-1; weak D call: TRBD1 (6 bases). Germline V gene sequence: CDR1 LGHNT, CDR2 FRNRAP. V was shortened by 5 bases and J by 1 base, with 14 bases between the two germline ends. The CDR3 runs to 15 residues. The CDR3 region has the DNA TGTGCTAGTGGTGGGCAGACAGGCACGAACACTGAAGCTTTCTTT. Its translation is CASGGQTGTNTEAFF.

This chain links TRBV6-1 with TRBJ1-5; D is possibly TRBD1 (5 bases). CDR1 is MNHNS and CDR2 is SASEGT in the germline V gene. Trimming pared 7 bases from V and 8 bases from J, leaving 12 bases between. CDR3 size: 12 residues. The CDR3: CASTLWGEPQHF. CDR3 coding DNA: TGTGCCAGCACCCTATGGGGGGAGCCCCAGCATTTT.

The CDR3 spells CSVSRGSTDTQYF. CDR3 DNA: TGCAGCGTTTCCCGGGGGAGCACAGATACGCAGTATTTT. This sequence joins TRBV29-1 and TRBJ2-3, with D tentatively TRBD2 (6 bases). Germline V lookup: CDR1 SQVTM, CDR2 ANQGSEA. There are 13 residues in the CDR3. The V end was cut by 5 bases, the J end by 0 bases, with 9 bases between.

V is TRBV7-2 and J is TRBJ1-1, with D uncertain. Trimming took off 1 base at V and 5 bases at J, with 8 bases between the two ends. The V gene's germline CDR1 is SGHTA and CDR2 FQGNSA. The CDR3 sequence is 13 residues long. CDR3 sequence reads: CASSLVFRTEAFF. CDR3 nucleotide sequence: TGTGCCAGCAGCTTAGTCTTTCGGACTGAAGCTTTCTTT.

The chain links TRBV18 to TRBJ2-1; 9 bases agree with TRBD1. Germline assignment: CDR1 KGHSH and CDR2 LQKENI. V lost 6 bases and J lost 10; bases outside the gene matches: 10. The CDR3 is made up of 14 amino acids. The CDR3 region has the DNA TGTGCCAGCTCGCCCGGGACAGGGAGGATCGAGCAGTTCTTC. It is translated as CASSPGTGRIEQFF. Full variable domain (rest looked up from reference TRBV18 and TRBJ2-1): NAGVMQNPRHLVRRRGQEARLRCSPMKGHSHVYWYRQLPEEGLKFMVYLQKENIIDESGMPKERFSAEFPKEGPSILRIQQVVRGDSAAYFCASSPGTGRIEQFFGPGTRLTVL.

The rearrangement joins TRBV28 to TRBJ2-1, with D perhaps matching TRBD1 (6 bases). The CDR3 has 15 residues. The germline V gene encodes CDR1 MDHEN and CDR2 SYDVKM. V lost 6 bases and J lost 4, with 16 bases in between. The CDR3 DNA follows: TGTGCCAGCAGGCCCAGGGGAGCTTCTTACAATGAGCAGTTCTTC. Its translation is CASRPRGASYNEQFF. The whole variable domain, filled in from reference TRBV28 and TRBJ2-1, reads DVKVTQSSRYLVKRTGEKVFLECVQDMDHENMFWYRQDPGLGLRLIYFSYDVKMKEKGDIPEGYSVSREKKERFSLILESASTNQTSMYLCASRPRGASYNEQFFGPGTRLTVL.

This clone showed up just once. This sequence joins TRBV4-2 and TRBJ2-2, with TRBD2 matching 13 bases. CDR3 size: 17 residues. Trimming cost V 0 bases and J 6 bases; bases outside gene matches: 4. CDR1 is LGHNA and CDR2 is YNFKEQ in the germline V gene. CDR3 bases: TGTGCCAGCAGCCAAGAAAAACTAGCGGGAGGGGCCGGGGAGCTGTTTTTT. Amino acids: CASSQEKLAGGAGELFF.

The V and J genes are TRBV6-6 and TRBJ1-6; D might be TRBD1 (5 bases). Germline V gene lookup returns CDR1 MNHNY and CDR2 SVGAGI (reference sequence). The V end was cut by 6 bases, the J end by 6 bases, with 15 bases between. The CDR3 is 15 residues long. CDR3 in DNA: TGTGCCAGCAGAGGCGGGACGGGACCTAATTCACCCCTCCACTTT. It specifies CASRGGTGPNSPLHF.

J is TRBJ2-7 and V is TRBV28; a weak D match, TRBD1 (5 bases). This CDR3 is built from 13 residues. Trimming took 2 bases from V and 6 from J, leaving 11 bases between them. Germline-derived CDR1 and CDR2 are MDHEN and SYDVKM. CDR3 in amino acids: CASSLRGDGEQYF. In DNA, the CDR3 is TGTGCCAGCAGTTTAAGGGGTGACGGCGAGCAGTACTTC. Variable domain in full (rest from reference TRBV28 and TRBJ2-7): DVKVTQSSRYLVKRTGEKVFLECVQDMDHENMFWYRQDPGLGLRLIYFSYDVKMKEKGDIPEGYSVSREKKERFSLILESASTNQTSMYLCASSLRGDGEQYFGPGTRLTVT.

The chain combines TRBV28 with TRBJ1-5; 7 bases fit TRBD1. CDR1 is MDHEN and CDR2 is SYDVKM in the germline V gene. J was trimmed by 2 bases and V by 6 bases; bases with no gene match: 4. The CDR3 has 14 residues. DNA for the CDR3: TGTGCCAGCAGGCAGGGGGGTGGCAATCAGCCCCAGCATTTT. Translation gives CASRQGGGNQPQHF.

The CDR3 protein is CASSPPSVGTGAYEQYF. In DNA, the CDR3 is TGTGCCAGCTCACCTCCCTCGGTAGGGACAGGGGCCTACGAGCAGTACTTC. V usage is TRBV18 and J usage is TRBJ2-7, with 10 bases aligning to TRBD1. The germline CDR1 and CDR2 sequences are KGHSH and LQKENI. With V trimmed by 3 bases and J by 2 bases, 10 bases remained unmatched. The CDR3 extends over 17 amino acids.

A few counts support this clone. The chain carries TRBV9 and TRBJ2-1, with 8 bases identical to TRBD2. Germline CDR1 and CDR2: SGDLS and YYNGEE. Trimming removed 4 bases from V and 8 bases from J; junction bases left unmatched: 11. The CDR3 extends over 15 amino acids. This CDR3 is CASSPRVSGIDEQFF. CDR3 bases: TGTGCCAGCAGCCCCCGGGTTAGCGGGATCGATGAGCAGTTCTTC. Drawing the rest from reference TRBV9 and TRBJ2-1, the complete variable domain is DSGVTQTPKHLITATGQRVTLRCSPRSGDLSVYWYQQSLDQGLQFLIQYYNGEERAKGNILERFSAQQFPDLHSELNLSSLELGDSALYFCASSPRVSGIDEQFFGPGTRLTVL.

In this sample, this clone turned up a few times. The chain has TRBV2 and TRBJ1-5; D call uncertain. Trimming took off 6 bases at V and 5 bases at J, with 8 bases between the two ends. This CDR3 region has 12 residues. CDR1 SNHLY and CDR2 FYNNEI come from the germline V gene. The CDR3 reads CASSWEDQPQHF. Written as DNA, the CDR3 is TGTGCCAGCAGCTGGGAGGATCAGCCCCAGCATTTT.